One T cell receptor beta chain is described in this entry. This entry belongs to a study of blood T cell repertoires in COVID-19. There are 15 residues in the CDR3. Looked up from germline, CDR1 is LGHNA and CDR2 is YSLEER. The germline V and J ends were trimmed by 0 bases and 3 bases, with 9 bases remaining between them. The protocol was immunoSEQ multiplex PCR, while the TCRdb copy is restricted to in-frame clones and leaves out a portion. This table has around 80,000 clones, around three quarters appearing once. The sequence derives from a man between 50 and 59 years old with active or convalescent COVID-19. The sequencing sample was made of peripheral blood. The J gene is TRBJ1-5, the V gene TRBV4-3; D not certain. The CDR3 DNA follows: TGCGCCAGCAGCCAAGATCGGCGGCTCAATCAGCCCCAGCATTTT. This sequence encodes CASSQDRRLNQPQHF.